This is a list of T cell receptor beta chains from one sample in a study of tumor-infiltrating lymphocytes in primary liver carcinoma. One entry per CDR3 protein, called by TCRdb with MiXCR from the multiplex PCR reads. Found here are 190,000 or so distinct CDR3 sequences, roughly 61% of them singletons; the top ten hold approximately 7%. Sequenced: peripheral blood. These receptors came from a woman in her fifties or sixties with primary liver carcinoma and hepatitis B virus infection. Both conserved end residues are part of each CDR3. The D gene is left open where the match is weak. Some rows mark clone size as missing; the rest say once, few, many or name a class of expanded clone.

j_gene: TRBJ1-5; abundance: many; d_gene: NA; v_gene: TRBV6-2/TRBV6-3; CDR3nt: TGTGCCAGCAGCCCAAGTAGGGGAAGGAACAATCAGCCCCAGCATTTT; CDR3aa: CASSPSRGRNNQPQHF
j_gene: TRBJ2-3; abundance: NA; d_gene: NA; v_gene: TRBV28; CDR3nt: TGTGCCAGCAGCGGACATCTTAACCCCGCAGATACGCAGTATTTT; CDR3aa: CASSGHLNPADTQYF
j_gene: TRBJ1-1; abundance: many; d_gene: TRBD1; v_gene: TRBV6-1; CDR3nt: TGTGCCAGCAGTCCGGGACAGGCGATGGGGAACACTGAAGCTTTCTTT; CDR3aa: CASSPGQAMGNTEAFF
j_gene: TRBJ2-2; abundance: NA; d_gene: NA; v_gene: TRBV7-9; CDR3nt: TGTGCCAGCAGCTTAGAGAGACCTTTAAACACCTGGAAGCTGTTTTTT; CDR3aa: CASSLERPLNTWKLFF
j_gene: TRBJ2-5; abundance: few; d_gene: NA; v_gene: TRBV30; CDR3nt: TGTGCCTGGAGTCTGGGCAGAGGGCAAGAGACCCAGTACTTC; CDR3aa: CAWSLGRGQETQYF
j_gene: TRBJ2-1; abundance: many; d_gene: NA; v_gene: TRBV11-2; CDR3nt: TGTGCCAGCAGCCTGAGGTCTGATTACAATGAGCAGTTCTTC; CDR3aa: CASSLRSDYNEQFF
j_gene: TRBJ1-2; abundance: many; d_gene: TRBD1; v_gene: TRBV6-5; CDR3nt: TGTGCCAGCAGTTACTGGCGACAGGGGGCAGGCTATGGCTACACCTTC; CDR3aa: CASSYWRQGAGYGYTF
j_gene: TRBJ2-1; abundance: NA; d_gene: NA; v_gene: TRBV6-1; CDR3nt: TGTGCCAGCAGTAAGCGGAAAAACAATGAGCAGTTCTTC; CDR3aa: CASSKRKNNEQFF
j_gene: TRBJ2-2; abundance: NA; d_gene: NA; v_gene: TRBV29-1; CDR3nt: TGCAGCGTTGATTGGCAAACCACTGGGGAGCTGTTTTTT; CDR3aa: CSVDWQTTGELFF
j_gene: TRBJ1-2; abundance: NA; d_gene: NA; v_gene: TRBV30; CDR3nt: TGTGCCTGGAGAGGACAGCCCTTCTATGGCTACACCTTC; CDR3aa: CAWRGQPFYGYTF
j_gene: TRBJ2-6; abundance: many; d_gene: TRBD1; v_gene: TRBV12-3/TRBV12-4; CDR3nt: TGTGCCAGCAGTCCTGGCCGGACAGGTTTAAGCTCTGGGGCCAACGTCCTGACTTTC; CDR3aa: CASSPGRTGLSSGANVLTF
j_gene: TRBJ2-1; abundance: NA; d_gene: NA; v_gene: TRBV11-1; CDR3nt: TGTGTCAGTAGCTTAGAAGCTGGGCCCTACAATGAGCAGTTCTTC; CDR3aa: CVSSLEAGPYNEQFF
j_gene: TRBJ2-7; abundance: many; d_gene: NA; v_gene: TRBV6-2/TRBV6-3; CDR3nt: TGTGCCAGCAGTTACGACAGTTACTCCTACGAGCAGTACTTC; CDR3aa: CASSYDSYSYEQYF
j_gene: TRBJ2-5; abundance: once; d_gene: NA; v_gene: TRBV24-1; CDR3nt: TGTGCCACCACAGGGAGCAGTCCTGGGGAGACCCAGTACTTC; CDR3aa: CATTGSSPGETQYF
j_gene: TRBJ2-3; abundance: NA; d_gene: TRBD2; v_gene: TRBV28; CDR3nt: TGTGCCATTATACCCCAGCGGGGCATCACAGATACGCAGTATTTT; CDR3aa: CAIIPQRGITDTQYF
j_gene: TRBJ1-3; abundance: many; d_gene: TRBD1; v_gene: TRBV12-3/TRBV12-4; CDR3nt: TGTGCCAGCAGCCCAACAGGGGGCCGGTCTGGAAACACCATATATTTT; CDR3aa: CASSPTGGRSGNTIYF
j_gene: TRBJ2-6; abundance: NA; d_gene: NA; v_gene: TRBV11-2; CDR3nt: TGTGCCAGCAGCTTACCCCAGGGTACTTTGTCTGGGGCCAATGTCCTGACTTTC; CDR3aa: CASSLPQGTLSGANVLTF
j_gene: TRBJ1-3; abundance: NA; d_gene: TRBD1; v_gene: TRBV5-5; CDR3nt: TGTGCCAGCAGCCAAGGCGGGACAGACTCTGGAAACACCATATATTTT; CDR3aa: CASSQGGTDSGNTIYF
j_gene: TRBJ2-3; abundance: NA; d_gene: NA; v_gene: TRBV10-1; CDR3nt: TGCGCCAGCAGTGAGGCGGGCACAGATGCGCAGTATTTT; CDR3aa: CASSEAGTDAQYF
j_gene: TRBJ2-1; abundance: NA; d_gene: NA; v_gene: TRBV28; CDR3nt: TGTGCCAGCAGCCGAAGTGTGCAGTTCTTC; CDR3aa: CASSRSVQFF
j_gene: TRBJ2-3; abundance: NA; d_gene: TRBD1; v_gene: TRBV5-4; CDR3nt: TGTGCCAGCAGCTTACAGGGGGGTTCGGCAGATACGAAGTATTTT; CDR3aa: CASSLQGGSADTKYF
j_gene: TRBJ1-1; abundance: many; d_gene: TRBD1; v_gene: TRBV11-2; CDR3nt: TGTGCCAGCAGCTTATTTACAGGGGTCCCTGAAGCTTTCTTT; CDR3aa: CASSLFTGVPEAFF
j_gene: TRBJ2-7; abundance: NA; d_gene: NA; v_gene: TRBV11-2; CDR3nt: TGTGTCAGTAGCTTAGATGCAGGGAGGTACGAGCAGTACTTC; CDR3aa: CVSSLDAGRYEQYF
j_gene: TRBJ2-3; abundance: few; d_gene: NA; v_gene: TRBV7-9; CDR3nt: TGTGCCAGCAGCTTCGGAGCCCAAAGCACAGATACGCAGTATTTT; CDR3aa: CASSFGAQSTDTQYF
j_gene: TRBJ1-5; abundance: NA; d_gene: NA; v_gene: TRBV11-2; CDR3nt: TGTGCCAACAGCTTAGAGGAGGCAGGGCGTCAGCCCCAGCATTTT; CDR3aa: CANSLEEAGRQPQHF
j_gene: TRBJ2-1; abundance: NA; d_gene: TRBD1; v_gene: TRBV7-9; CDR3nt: TGTGCCAGCAGCCCCTGGGACAGGGGCAATGAGCAGTTCTTC; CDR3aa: CASSPWDRGNEQFF
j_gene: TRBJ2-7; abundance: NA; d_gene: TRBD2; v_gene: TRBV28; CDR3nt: TGTGCCAGCAGTCCGGTAGCGGGAATCAGCGAGCAGTACTTC; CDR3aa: CASSPVAGISEQYF
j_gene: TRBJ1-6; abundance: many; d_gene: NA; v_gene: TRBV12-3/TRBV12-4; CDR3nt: TGTGCCAGCAGTTTAGGGGGAAATTCACCCCTCCACTTT; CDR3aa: CASSLGGNSPLHF
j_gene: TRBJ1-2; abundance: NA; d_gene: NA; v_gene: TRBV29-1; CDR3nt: TGCAGCCTTGTGAAGGGGACCGCTCATGACTACACCTTC; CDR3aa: CSLVKGTAHDYTF
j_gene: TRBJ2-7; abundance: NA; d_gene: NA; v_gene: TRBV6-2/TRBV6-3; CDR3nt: TGTGCCAGCAGTTATTCCCTGGGCCCTTACGGGCAGTACTTC; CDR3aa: CASSYSLGPYGQYF
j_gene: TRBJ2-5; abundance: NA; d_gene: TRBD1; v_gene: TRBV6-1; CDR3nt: TGTGCCAGCAGTGAAACAGGGGGGATCCAGTACTTC; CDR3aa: CASSETGGIQYF
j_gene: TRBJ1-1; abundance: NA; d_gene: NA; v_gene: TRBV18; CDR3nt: TGTGCCAGCTCACCGGGGGAAGTTGAAGCTTTCTTT; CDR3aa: CASSPGEVEAFF
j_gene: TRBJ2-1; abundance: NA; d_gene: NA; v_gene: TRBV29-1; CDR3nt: TGCAGCGCCCAGGGGGGGACAGGAGCCGACGAGCAGTTCTTC; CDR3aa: CSAQGGTGADEQFF
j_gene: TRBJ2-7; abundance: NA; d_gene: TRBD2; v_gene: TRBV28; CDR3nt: TGTGCCAGCAGTTCCGGGAGGACCTACGAGCAGTACTTC; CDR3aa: CASSSGRTYEQYF
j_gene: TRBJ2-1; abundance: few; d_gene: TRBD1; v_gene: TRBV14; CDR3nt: TGTGCCAGTGGCCGACAGGGGGGGTACAAAGAGCAGTTCTTC; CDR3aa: CASGRQGGYKEQFF
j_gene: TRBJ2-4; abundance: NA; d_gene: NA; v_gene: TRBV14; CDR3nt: TGTGCCAGCAGCCAAACGCAGGCGGCGGGCAAAAACATTCAGTACTTC; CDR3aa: CASSQTQAAGKNIQYF
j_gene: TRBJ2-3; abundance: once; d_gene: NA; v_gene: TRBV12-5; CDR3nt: TGTGCTAGTGCCCTCATAACAGATACGCAGTATTTT; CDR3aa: CASALITDTQYF
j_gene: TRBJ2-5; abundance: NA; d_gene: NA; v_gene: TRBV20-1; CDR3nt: TGCAGTGCTAGTGTAGCAGGGGCAGAGACCCAGTACTTC; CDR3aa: CSASVAGAETQYF
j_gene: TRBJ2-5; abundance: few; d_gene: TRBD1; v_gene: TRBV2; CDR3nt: TGTGCCAGCAGGTCGACGGGACAGGGAGGGACCCAGTACTTC; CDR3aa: CASRSTGQGGTQYF
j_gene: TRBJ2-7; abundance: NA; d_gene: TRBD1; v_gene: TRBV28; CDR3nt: TGTGCCAGCAGTACCTCCCGACAGGGGGAAGAGCAGTACTTC; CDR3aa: CASSTSRQGEEQYF
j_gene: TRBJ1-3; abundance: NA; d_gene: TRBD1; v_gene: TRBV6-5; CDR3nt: TGTGCCAACAGTCCCTCCGACAGGGGAGGTGGAAACACCATATATTTT; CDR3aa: CANSPSDRGGGNTIYF
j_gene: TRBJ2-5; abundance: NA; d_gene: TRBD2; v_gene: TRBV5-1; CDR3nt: TGCGCCAGCAGCCCGGAAGCGGGACCCGAGACCCAGTACTTC; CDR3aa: CASSPEAGPETQYF
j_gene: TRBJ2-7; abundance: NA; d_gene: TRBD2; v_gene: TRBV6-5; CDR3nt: TGTGCCAGCAGTGTGGCTAGCGGGGGAGTCTACGAGCAGTACTTC; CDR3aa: CASSVASGGVYEQYF
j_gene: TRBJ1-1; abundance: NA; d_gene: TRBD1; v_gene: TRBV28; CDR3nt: TGTGTCAGCAGCCAAGACAGGGGGCTGGGGAGCACTGAAGCTTTCTTT; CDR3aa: CVSSQDRGLGSTEAFF
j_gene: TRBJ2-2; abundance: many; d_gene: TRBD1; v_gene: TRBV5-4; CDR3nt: TGTGCCAGCAGCTCCTACAGGGGTTTGACCCTCGGGGAGCTGTTTTTT; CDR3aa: CASSSYRGLTLGELFF
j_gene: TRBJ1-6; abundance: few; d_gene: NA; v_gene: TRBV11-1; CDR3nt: TGTGTCAGCAGCCGGACACTGGTTTCACCCTTCCACTTT; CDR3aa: CVSSRTLVSPFHF
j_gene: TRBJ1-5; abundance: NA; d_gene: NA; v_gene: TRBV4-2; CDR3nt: TGTGCCAGCAGCCCGACAGCTGGAAAACAGGATTCTGGCAATCAGCCCCAGCATTTT; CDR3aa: CASSPTAGKQDSGNQPQHF
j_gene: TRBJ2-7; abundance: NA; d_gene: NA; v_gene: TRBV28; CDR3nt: TGTGCCAGCAGCCCTAGACATGGGGCGAAGCAGTACTTC; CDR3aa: CASSPRHGAKQYF
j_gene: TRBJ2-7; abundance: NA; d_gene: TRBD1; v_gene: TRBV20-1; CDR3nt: TGCAGTGCTAGAGTTGAGCAGGGGGCGTCCTACGAGCAGTACTTC; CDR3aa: CSARVEQGASYEQYF
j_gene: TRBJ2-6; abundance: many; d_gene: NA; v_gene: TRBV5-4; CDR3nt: TGTGCCAGCAGCGATGGTGGGGGGCGAGGGGCCAACGTCCTGACTTTC; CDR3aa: CASSDGGGRGANVLTF
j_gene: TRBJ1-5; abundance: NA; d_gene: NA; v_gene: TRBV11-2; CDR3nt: TGTGCCAGCAGCTACGGACATAACAATCAGCCCCACCAATTT; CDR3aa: CASSYGHNNQPHQF
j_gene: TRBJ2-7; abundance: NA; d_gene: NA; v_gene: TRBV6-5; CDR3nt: TGTGCCAGCAGTTACTCCGAGGTGGGCTCCTACGAGCAGTACTTC; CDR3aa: CASSYSEVGSYEQYF
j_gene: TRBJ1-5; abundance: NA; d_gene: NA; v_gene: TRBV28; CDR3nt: TGTGCCAGCAGTTCAGGGTGGGGGAATCAGCCCCAGCATTTT; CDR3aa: CASSSGWGNQPQHF
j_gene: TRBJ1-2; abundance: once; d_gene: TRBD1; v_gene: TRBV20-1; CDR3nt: TGCAGTGCTAGGGTGGATGGACAGGGGGCGAGGGGCTACACCTTC; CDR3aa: CSARVDGQGARGYTF
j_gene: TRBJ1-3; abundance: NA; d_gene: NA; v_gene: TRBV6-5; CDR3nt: TGTGCCAGCAGTGAGAATACGGGGGCTGGAAACACCATATATTTT; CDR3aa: CASSENTGAGNTIYF